This section outlines one T cell receptor (beta chain) sequence together with its context. Its antigen is currently not known. No qualities accompany the bases; no much larger clone lies one base away. Receptors were amplified or captured by 5' RACE. A second roughly 6 to 12 cycle PCR used a sample-barcoded 5' primer and a J-beta primer mix. A template-switch 5' adaptor carrying 12 random nucleotides introduced a unique molecular identifier onto each TCR beta cDNA molecule. At least 2.5 million CDR3-containing paired-end reads were obtained from each sample. All of the RNA was converted into first-strand cDNA using the Mint cDNA synthesis kit, with a TRBC-specific oligonucleotide serving as the primer. Following uracil-DNA glycosylase treatment, all cDNA underwent a first 18-cycle PCR with the universal primers M1SS and BC2_uni_R. The study's processing was this. For normalization, 1 million high-quality reads, each with a distinct molecular identifier, were randomly selected from each sample. Reads with shared molecular identifiers were discarded instead of being binned into consensus sequences. MiTCR, set to a Q25 quality threshold and the strictest error-elimination algorithm, was used for CDR3 identification, clonotype clustering and error correction. A nonparametric unseen species model using Euler transformation provided a lower-bound estimate of total TCR beta diversity. Starting from the raw public reads, TCRdb applied fastp trimming at Q25, assembled clones with MiXCR and retained in-frame beta chains. Rows with a matching CDR3 protein are joined into one entry that keeps the most common DNA and genes. The V and J calls were not made by the authors but by TCRdb's processing. The sample table records around 1,900,000 distinct CDR3 sequences; approximately 39% of these occur just once. The ten largest clones take up 20% to 25% of the sample.

The donors were around 39 Caucasian individuals from Russia, aged roughly 6 to 100 years, who were systemically healthy. Roughly 10 milliliters of peripheral blood were drawn from each donor into EDTA-treated Vacutainer tubes. PBMCs were isolated by Ficoll-Paque density-gradient centrifugation, with at least 7 million obtained per sample. Trizol reagent was used to extract total RNA from PBMCs, with at least 6 micrograms per sample. For every donor, an aliquot of PBMCs went through flow cytometry to measure the percentages of naive CD45RAhigh/CD27high T cells. The CDR3, from cysteine to phenylalanine, totals 15 residues. Only the CDR3 portion is preserved as DNA: 45 bases, with reading frame beginning at the first base. The data originate from a study of blood T cells in healthy people across ages (dated by TCRdb to the mid-2010s). Context from the whole study: In model experiments, template switching captured about one uniquely barcoded TCR beta cDNA molecule for every two T cells. The donors were split into four age groups: young (average 16 years), middle-aged (about 40), aged (more than 60) and long-lived (roughly 88). Using the same blood draw, the study looked at two additional independent replicas of 1 million unique cDNA reads for two donors, one aged 18 to 30 and the other aged 80 or older. Donors of different ages were randomly distributed across sequencing lanes to avoid experimental bias. Age-related changes in TCR beta repertoire diversity were measured in the study by deep sequencing normalized with unique cDNA molecular identifiers.

The paper as a whole reports these results and caveats: Donor CMV infection status was unknown, potentially confounding age-related changes in expanded clonotypes. Compared with the aged group, the long-lived group had more naive CD4+ T cells, fewer expanded clones and increased TCR diversity, suggesting age selection. Conclusive comparison of naive and antigen-experienced compartments was prevented by the profiling of bulk unsorted PBMCs. Total diversity estimates from one million sequenced T cells were considered lower bounds and underestimates. As age increased, observed TCR beta diversity per million T cells dropped in a roughly linear way, and a significant reduction was already evident by age 40. There was a strong correlation between observed TCR beta diversity and the percentage of naive T cells measured by flow cytometry.

The sequenced material came from blood. Rearrangement joined TRBV21-1 to TRBJ2-7; the DNA was not compared with TRBD2, the D call given in the table. TRBV21-1 is a documented pseudogene. The TCR originated in a human donor in good health. The nucleotides are TGTGCCAGCAGCAAAGAGGAGGGGTCGACCTACGAGCAGTACTTC. Translated, it reads CASSKEEGSTYEQYF.